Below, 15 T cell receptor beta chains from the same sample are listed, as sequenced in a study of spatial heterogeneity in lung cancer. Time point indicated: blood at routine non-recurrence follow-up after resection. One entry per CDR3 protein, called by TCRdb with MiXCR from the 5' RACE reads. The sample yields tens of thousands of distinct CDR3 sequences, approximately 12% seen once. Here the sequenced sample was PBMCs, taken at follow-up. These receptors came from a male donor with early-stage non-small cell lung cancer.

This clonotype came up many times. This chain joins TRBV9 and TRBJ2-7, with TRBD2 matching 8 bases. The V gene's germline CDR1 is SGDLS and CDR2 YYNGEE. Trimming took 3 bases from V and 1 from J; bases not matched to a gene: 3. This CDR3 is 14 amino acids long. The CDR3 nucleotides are TGTGCCAGCAGCGCCGGGACTAGATCCTACGAGCAGTACTTC. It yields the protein CASSAGTRSYEQYF. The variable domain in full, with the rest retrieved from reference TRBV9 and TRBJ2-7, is DSGVTQTPKHLITATGQRVTLRCSPRSGDLSVYWYQQSLDQGLQFLIQYYNGEERAKGNILERFSAQQFPDLHSELNLSSLELGDSALYFCASSAGTRSYEQYFGPGTRLTVT.

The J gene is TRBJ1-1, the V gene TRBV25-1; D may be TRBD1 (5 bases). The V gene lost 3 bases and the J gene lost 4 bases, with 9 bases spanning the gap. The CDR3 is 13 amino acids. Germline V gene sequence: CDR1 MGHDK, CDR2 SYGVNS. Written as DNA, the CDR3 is TGTGCCAGCAGTGACCATAGGGGCACTGAAGCTTTCTTT. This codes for CASSDHRGTEAFF.

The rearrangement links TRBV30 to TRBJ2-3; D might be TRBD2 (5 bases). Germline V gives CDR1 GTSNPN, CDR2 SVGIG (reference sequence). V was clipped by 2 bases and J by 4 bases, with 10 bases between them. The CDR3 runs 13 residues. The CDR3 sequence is CAWSLLDADTQYF. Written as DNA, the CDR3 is TGTGCCTGGAGTCTACTAGACGCAGATACGCAGTATTTT.

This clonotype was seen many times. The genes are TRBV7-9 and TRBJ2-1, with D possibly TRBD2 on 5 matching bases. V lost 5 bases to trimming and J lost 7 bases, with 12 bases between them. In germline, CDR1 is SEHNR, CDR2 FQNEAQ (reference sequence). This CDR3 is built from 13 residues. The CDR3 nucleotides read TGTGCCAGCAGCCTCTTACGGAGGAATGAGCAGTTCTTC. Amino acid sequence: CASSLLRRNEQFF.

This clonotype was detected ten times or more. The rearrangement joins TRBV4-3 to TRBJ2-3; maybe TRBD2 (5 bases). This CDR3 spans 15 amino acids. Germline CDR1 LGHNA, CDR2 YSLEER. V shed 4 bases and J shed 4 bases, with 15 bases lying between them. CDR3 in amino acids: CASSPDFLRADTQYF. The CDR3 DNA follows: TGCGCCAGCAGCCCGGACTTCCTTCGGGCAGATACGCAGTATTTT.

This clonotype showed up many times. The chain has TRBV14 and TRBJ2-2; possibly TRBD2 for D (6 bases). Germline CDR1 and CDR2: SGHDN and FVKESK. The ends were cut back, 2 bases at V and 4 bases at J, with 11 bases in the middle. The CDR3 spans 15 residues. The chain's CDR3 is CASSQLLASTGELFF. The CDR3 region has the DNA TGTGCCAGCAGCCAACTCCTAGCGAGCACCGGGGAGCTGTTTTTT.

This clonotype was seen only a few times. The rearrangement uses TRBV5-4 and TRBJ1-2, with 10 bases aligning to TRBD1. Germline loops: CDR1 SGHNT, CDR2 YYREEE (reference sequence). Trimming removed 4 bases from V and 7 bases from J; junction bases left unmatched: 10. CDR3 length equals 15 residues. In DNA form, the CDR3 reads TGTGCCAGCAGCCCAGGGGACAGGGGAACGCTTGGCTACACCTTC. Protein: CASSPGDRGTLGYTF.

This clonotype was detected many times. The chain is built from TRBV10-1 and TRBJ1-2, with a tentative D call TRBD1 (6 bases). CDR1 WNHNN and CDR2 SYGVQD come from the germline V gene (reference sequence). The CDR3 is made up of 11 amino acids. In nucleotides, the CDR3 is TGCGCGCTCGGGGGCAAATATGGCTACACCTTC. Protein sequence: CALGGKYGYTF.

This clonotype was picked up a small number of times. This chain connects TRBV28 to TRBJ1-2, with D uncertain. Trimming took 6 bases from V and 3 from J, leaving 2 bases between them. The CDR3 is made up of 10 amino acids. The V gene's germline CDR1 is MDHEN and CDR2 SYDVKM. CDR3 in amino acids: CASRDYGYTF. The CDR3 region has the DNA TGTGCCAGCAGGGACTATGGCTACACCTTC.

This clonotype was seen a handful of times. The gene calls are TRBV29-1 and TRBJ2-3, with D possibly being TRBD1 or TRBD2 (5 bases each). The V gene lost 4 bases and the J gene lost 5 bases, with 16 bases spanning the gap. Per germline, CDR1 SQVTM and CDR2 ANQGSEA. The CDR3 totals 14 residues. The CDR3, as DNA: TGCAGCGTTGGCTCAGGGAGAGGTGGAGATACGCAGTATTTT. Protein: CSVGSGRGGDTQYF.

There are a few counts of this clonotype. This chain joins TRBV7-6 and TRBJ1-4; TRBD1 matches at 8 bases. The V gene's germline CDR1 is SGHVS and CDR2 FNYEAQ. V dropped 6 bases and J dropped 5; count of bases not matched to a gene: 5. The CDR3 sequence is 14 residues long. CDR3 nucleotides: TGTGCCAGCAGTAGGCGGACAGGGAATGAAAAACTGTTTTTT. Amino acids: CASSRRTGNEKLFF.

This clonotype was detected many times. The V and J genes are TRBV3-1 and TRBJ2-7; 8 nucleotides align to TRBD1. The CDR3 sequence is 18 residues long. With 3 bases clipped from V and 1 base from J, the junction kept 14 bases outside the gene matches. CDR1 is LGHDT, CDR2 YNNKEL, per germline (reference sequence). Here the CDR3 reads CASSQIGFGTGSSYEQYF. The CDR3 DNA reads TGTGCCAGCAGCCAGATAGGCTTCGGGACAGGTTCTTCCTACGAGCAGTACTTC.

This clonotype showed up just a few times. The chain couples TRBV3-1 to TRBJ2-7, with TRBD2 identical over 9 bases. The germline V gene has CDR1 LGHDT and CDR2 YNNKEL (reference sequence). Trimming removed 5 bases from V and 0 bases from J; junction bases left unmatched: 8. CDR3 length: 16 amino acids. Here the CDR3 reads CASSKRLAETSYEQYF. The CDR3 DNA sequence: TGTGCCAGCAGCAAGAGACTAGCGGAAACCTCCTACGAGCAGTACTTC.

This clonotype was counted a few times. The CDR3 spells CSATGENTEAFF. CDR3 nucleotides: TGCAGTGCTACAGGGGAGAACACTGAAGCTTTCTTT. The gene calls are TRBV20-1 and TRBJ1-1; tentative D call: TRBD1 (6 bases). The CDR3 covers 12 residues. Trimming removed 4 bases at V and 1 base at J, with 7 bases between. Germline V lookup: CDR1 DFQATT, CDR2 SNEGSKA (reference sequence).

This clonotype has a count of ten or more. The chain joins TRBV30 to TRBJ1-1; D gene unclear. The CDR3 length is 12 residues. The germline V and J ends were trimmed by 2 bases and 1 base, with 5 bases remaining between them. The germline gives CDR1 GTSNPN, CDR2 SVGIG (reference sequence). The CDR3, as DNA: TGTGCCTGGAGTATGAGGAACACTGAAGCTTTCTTT. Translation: CAWSMRNTEAFF.